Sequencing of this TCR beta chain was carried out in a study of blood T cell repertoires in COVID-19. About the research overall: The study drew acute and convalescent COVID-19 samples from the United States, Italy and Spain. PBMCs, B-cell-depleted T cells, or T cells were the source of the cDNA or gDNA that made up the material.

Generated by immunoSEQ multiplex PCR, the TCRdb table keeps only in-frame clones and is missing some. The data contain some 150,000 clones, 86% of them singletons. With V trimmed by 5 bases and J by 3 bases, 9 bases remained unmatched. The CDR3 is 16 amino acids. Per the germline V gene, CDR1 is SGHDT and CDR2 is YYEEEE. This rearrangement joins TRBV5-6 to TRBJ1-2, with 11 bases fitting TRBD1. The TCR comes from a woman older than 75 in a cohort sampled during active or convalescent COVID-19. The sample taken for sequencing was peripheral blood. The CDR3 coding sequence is TGTGCCAGCAGGCTCGGACAGGGGGCTTGGGACTATGGCTACACCTTC. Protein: CASRLGQGAWDYGYTF.